This T cell receptor beta chain emerged from a study of T cells in Graves' hyperthyroidism and ophthalmopathy. Amplification of TCR beta CDR3 regions was performed using RNA transcripts as template. TCR CDR3 regions were first amplified by RT-PCR with HTBI primers. Each CDR3 protein gets one entry after TCRdb re-called the multiplex PCR reads with MiXCR. The table lists hundreds of thousands of distinct CDR3 sequences, around 19% of them singletons, with 16% in the top ten. The blood sample dates from first hyperthyroidism diagnosis, preceding any ophthalmopathy symptoms. Study-wide results and caveats: The model made its ophthalmopathy prediction, and onset followed a median approximately 6.5 months later.

This clonotype was found a few times. The antigen remains unidentified. This TCR came from a woman in her forties or fifties with Graves' hyperthyroidism that later progressed to Graves' ophthalmopathy. The sequenced sample was blood.

CDR3 sequence reads: CSVDLGDRGDTDTQYF. In DNA, the CDR3 is TGCAGCGTCGACCTCGGGGACAGGGGGGACACAGATACGCAGTATTTT. The chain has TRBV29-1 and TRBJ2-3; 11 positions agree with TRBD1. Trimming took 6 bases from V and 2 from J; bases not matched to a gene: 10. In germline, CDR1 is SQVTM, CDR2 ANQGSEA. This CDR3 is built from 16 residues.